This T cell receptor beta chain was retrieved from a study of blood T cell repertoires in COVID-19. In the study overall: PBMCs, B-cell-depleted T cells, or T cells provided the cDNA or gDNA that made up the material.

Per the authors' pipeline: Scientists estimated how many nucleated cells there were by amplifying reference gene primers. Produced via immunoSEQ multiplex PCR; TCRdb's table is partial and in-frame only. That table is the source of V, J and clone size, and D and trimming were worked out from the DNA. The sample contains around 140,000 clones, around 83% of which appear only once. This sequence originates from a human donor in a cohort sampled during active COVID-19. Sequencing was carried out using peripheral blood.

DNA for the CDR3: TGTGCCAGCAGTCCGCAGGGGGGCAATCAGCCCCAGCATTTT. This codes for CASSPQGGNQPQHF. The chain combines TRBV2 with TRBJ1-5; 7 nucleotides line up with TRBD1. CDR3 length: 14 residues. V dropped 5 bases and J dropped 2; count of bases not matched to a gene: 3. Germline loops: CDR1 SNHLY, CDR2 FYNNEI.